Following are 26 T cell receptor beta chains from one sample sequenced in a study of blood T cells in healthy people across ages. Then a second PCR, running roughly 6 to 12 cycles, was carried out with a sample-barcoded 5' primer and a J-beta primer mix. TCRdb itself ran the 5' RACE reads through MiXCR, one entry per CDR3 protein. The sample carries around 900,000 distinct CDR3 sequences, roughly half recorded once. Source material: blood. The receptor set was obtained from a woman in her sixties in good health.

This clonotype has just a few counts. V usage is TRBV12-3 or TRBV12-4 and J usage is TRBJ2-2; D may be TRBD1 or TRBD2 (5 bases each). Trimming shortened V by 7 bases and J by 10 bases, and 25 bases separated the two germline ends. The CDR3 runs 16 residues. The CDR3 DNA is TGTGCCAGCAAGGGGAACCTTGGGACCAAAGGAGAGGAGCTGTTTTTT. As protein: CASKGNLGTKGEELFF.

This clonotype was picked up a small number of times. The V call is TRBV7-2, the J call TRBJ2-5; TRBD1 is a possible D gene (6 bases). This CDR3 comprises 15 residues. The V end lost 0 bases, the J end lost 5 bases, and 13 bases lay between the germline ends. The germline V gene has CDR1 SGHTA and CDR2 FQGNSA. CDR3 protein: CASSLARQVWETQYF. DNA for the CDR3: TGTGCCAGCAGCTTAGCCCGACAGGTCTGGGAGACCCAGTACTTC.

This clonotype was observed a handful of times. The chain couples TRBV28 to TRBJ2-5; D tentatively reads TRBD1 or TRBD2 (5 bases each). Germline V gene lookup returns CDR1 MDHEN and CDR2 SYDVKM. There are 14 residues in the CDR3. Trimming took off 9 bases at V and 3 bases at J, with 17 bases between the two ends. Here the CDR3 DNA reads TGTGCCAGTTATAGGAGAGAGGGGAAAGAGACCCAGTACTTC. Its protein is CASYRREGKETQYF. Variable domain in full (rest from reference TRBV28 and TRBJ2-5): DVKVTQSSRYLVKRTGEKVFLECVQDMDHENMFWYRQDPGLGLRLIYFSYDVKMKEKGDIPEGYSVSREKKERFSLILESASTNQTSMYLCASYRREGKETQYFGPGTRLLVL.

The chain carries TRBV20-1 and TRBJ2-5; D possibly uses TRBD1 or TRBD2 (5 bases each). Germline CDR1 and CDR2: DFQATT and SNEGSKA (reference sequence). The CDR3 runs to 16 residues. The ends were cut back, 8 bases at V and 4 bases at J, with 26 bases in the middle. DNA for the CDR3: TGCAGTTCGAGACCCCATAGAGGGCAGGGTAGAGAGACCCAGTACTTC. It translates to CSSRPHRGQGRETQYF.

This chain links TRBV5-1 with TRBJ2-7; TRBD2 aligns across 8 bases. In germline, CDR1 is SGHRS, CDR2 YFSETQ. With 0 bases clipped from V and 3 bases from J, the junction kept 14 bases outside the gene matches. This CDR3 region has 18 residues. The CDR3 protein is CASSLAVRHSGSDYEQYF. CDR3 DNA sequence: TGCGCCAGCAGCTTGGCCGTCAGACACAGCGGGAGCGACTACGAGCAGTACTTC.

CDR3 DNA: TGTGCCAGCAGTTTGAGGGGACAGGCCGAAAAACTGTTTTTT. Translation: CASSLRGQAEKLFF. The rearrangement uses TRBV12-3 or TRBV12-4 and TRBJ1-4; 8 bases fit TRBD1. The CDR3 is made up of 14 amino acids. Trimming removed 3 bases from V and 8 bases from J; junction bases left unmatched: 5.

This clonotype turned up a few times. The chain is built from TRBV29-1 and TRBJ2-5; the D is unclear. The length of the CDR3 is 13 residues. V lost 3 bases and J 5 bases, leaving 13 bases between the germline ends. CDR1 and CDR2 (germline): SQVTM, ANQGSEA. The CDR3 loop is CSVEGPLGETQYF. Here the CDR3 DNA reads TGCAGCGTTGAGGGCCCCCTAGGCGAGACCCAGTACTTC.

The CDR3 protein is CASSLLGQTYEQYF. CDR3 DNA: TGTGCCAGCTCACTGCTGGGACAGACCTACGAGCAGTACTTC. The chain combines TRBV18 with TRBJ2-7; 7 bases match TRBD1. CDR1 and CDR2 (germline): KGHSH, LQKENI. The CDR3 consists of 14 residues. V lost 4 bases, J lost 2 bases, and 5 bases stayed unmatched.

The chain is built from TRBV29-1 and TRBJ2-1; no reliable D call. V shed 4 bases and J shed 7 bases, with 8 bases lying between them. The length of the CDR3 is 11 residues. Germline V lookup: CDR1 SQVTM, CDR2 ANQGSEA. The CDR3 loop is CSVVTENEQFF. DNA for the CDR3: TGCAGCGTTGTTACCGAGAATGAGCAGTTCTTC.

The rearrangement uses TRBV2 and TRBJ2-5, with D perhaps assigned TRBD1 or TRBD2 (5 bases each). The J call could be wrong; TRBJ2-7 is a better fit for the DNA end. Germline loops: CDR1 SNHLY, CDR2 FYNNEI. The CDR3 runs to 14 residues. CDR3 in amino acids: CASMRGGSSDEQYF. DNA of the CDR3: TGTGCCAGCATGAGGGGCGGGTCCTCGGACGAGCAGTACTTC.

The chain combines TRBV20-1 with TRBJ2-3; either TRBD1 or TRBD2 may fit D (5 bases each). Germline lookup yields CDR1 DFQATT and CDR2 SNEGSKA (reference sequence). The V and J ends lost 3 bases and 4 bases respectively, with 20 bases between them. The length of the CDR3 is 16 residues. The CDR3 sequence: CSASGASRSRADTQYF. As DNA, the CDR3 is TGCAGTGCTAGTGGGGCTAGCAGATCTAGGGCAGATACGCAGTATTTT.

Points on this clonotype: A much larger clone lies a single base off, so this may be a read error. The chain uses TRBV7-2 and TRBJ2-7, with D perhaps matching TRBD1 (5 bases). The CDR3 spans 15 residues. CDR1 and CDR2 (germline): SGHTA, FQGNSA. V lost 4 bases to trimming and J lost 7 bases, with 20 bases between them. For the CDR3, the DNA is TGTGCCAGCAGCTCGCCAGAGGACAACTACAATGAGCAGTACTTC. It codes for CASSSPEDNYNEQYF.

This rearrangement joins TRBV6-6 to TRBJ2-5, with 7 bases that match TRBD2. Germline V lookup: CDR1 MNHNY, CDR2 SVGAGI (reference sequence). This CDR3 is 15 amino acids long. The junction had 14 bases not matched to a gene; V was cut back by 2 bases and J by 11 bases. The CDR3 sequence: CASSYGSGRAGEQYF. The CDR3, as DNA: TGTGCCAGCAGTTACGGGTCGGGCAGGGCGGGAGAGCAGTACTTC.

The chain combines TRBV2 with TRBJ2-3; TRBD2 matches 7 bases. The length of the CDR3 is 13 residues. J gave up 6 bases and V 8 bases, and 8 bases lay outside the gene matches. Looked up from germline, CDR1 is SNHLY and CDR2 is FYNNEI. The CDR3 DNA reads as TGTGCCAGCGCGGCGGGGGAAGTGGATACGCAGTATTTT. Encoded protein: CASAAGEVDTQYF.

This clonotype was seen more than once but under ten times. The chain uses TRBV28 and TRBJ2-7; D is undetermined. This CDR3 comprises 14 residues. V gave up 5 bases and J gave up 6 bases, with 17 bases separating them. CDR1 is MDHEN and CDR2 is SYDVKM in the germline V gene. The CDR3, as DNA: TGTGCCAGCAGTCTACCCGATCGTGGTTCCGAGCAGTACTTC. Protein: CASSLPDRGSEQYF.

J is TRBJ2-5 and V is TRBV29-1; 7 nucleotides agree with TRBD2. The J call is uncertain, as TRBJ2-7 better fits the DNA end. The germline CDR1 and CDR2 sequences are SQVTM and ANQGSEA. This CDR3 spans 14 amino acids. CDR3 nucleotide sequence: TGCAGCGTTGGGGGTGGGAGGGCCCACTACGAGCAGTACTTC. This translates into CSVGGGRAHYEQYF.

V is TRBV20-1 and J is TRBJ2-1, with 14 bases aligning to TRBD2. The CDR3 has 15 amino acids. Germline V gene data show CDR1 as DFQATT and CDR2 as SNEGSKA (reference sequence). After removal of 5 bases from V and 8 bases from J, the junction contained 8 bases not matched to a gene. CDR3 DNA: TGCAGTGCTGGGGTCCCGACTAGCGGGAGGGATGAGCAGTTCTTC. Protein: CSAGVPTSGRDEQFF.

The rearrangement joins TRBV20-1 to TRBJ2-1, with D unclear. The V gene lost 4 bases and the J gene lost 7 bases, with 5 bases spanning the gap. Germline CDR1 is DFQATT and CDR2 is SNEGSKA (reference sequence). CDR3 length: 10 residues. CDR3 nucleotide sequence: TGCAGTGCTACGTGGAATGAGCAGTTCTTC. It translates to CSATWNEQFF.

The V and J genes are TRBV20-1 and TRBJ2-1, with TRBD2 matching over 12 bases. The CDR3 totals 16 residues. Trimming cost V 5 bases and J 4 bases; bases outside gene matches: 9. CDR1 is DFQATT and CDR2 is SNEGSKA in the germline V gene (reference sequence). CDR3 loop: CSALGTSGPVYNEQFF. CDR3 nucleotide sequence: TGCAGTGCTTTAGGGACTAGCGGGCCTGTATACAATGAGCAGTTCTTC.

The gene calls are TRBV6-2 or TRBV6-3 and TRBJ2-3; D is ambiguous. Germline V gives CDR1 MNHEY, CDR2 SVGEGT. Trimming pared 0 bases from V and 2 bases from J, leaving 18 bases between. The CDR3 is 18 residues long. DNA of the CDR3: TGTGCCAGCAGTTACTCGATGGCACAAGGTCAAAACACAGATACGCAGTATTTT. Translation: CASSYSMAQGQNTDTQYF.

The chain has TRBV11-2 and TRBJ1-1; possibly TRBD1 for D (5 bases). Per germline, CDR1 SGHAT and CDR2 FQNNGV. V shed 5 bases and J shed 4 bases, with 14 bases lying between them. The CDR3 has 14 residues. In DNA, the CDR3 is TGTGCCAGCAGCCAGACATCTGGGGGCACTGAAGCTTTCTTT. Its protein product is CASSQTSGGTEAFF.

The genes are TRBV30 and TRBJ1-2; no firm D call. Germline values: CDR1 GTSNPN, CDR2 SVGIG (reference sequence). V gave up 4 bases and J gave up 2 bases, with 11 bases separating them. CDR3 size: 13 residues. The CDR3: CAWTRARNYGYTF. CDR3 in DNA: TGTGCCTGGACCAGAGCCAGAAACTATGGCTACACCTTC.

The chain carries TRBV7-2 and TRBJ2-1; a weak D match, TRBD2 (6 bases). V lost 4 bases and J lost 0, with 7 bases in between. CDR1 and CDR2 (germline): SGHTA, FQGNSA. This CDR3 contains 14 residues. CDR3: CASSYSGSYNEQFF. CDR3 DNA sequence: TGTGCCAGCAGCTATAGCGGCTCCTACAATGAGCAGTTCTTC.

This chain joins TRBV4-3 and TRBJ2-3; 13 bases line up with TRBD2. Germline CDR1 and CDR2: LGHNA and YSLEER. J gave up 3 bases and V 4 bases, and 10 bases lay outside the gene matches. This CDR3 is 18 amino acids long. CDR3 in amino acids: CASSPGLAGYEMTDTQYF. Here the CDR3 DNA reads TGCGCCAGCAGCCCGGGACTAGCGGGATATGAGATGACAGATACGCAGTATTTT.

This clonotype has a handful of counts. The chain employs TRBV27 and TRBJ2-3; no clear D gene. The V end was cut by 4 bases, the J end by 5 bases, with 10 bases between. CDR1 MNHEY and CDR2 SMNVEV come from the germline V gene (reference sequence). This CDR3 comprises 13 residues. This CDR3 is CASSSPWVDTQYF. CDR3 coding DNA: TGTGCCAGCAGTTCCCCGTGGGTAGATACGCAGTATTTT.

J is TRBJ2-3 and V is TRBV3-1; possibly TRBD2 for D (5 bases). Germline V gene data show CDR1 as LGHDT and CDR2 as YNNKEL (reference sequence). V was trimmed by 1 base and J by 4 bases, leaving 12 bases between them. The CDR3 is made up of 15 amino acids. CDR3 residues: CASSQGLTGSDTQYF. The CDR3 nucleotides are TGTGCCAGCAGCCAAGGCCTGACGGGGTCAGATACGCAGTATTTT.